The 17 T cell receptor beta chains below come from one sample, sequenced in a study of T-cell reconstitution after alpha-beta-depleted transplantation in children (dated by TCRdb to the mid-2010s). The treatment or condition tag for this specimen amounts to: allogeneic hematopoietic cell transplantation with graft depleted of TCRalphabeta T cells and CD19 B cells. Library preparation employed PCR. The reads were generated on an Illumina HiSeq 2500. To normalize quantification of the TCRbeta repertoire, the TCR libraries were built with molecular barcoding that relied on unique molecular identifiers. Clones were called with MiXCR by TCRdb after fastp trimmed the public reads at Q25, and only in-frame beta chains were retained. Each entry is one CDR3 protein sequence, shown with its most common DNA and genes. This sample gives 700,000 to 850,000 distinct CDR3 sequences in total; around 17% of them show up just once. The ten largest clones take up just under 5% of the sample.

Source: PBMCs, mostly from graft donor cells, taken 360 days after TCRalphabeta/CD19-depleted stem cell transplant. The receptors originated from a male patient younger than 18 who had a stem cell transplant for acute lymphoblastic leukemia, so the T cells may come from the graft donor.

The rearrangement uses TRBV6-5 and TRBJ2-5; TRBD2 agrees at 7 bases. CDR3 length: 16 amino acids. V shed 0 bases and J 4 bases; nucleotides not matched to a gene: 8. Germline V gene data show CDR1 as MNHEY and CDR2 as SVGAGI. CDR3 in amino acids: CASSYSKRGVGETQYF. CDR3 bases: TGTGCCAGCAGTTACTCGAAGCGGGGAGTTGGAGAGACCCAGTACTTC.

The gene calls are TRBV21-1 and TRBJ2-7. TRBV21-1 counts as a pseudogene. The CDR3 length is 12 residues. CDR3 sequence reads: CASSKVCYEQYF. CDR3 nucleotide sequence: TGTGCCAGCAGCAAAGTGTGCTACGAGCAGTACTTC.

This chain uses TRBV29-1 with TRBJ2-7; 7 bases align to TRBD1. This CDR3 is built from 16 residues. V was clipped by 1 base and J by 4 bases; unmatched bases: 13. Per germline, CDR1 SQVTM and CDR2 ANQGSEA. The CDR3 coding sequence is TGCAGCGTTGAAGCCAGGGCGACAGGGTTGAGGTACGAGCAGTACTTC. Encoded protein: CSVEARATGLRYEQYF.

In its sample, this clonotype was seen many times. The chain recombines TRBV5-1 with TRBJ2-5; 13 bases fit TRBD2. Trimming cost V 1 base and J 2 bases; bases outside gene matches: 2. This CDR3 has 16 amino acids. Germline CDR1 SGHRS, CDR2 YFSETQ. The CDR3 spells CASSLPGLAGQETQYF. CDR3 nucleotide sequence: TGCGCCAGCAGCTTGCCGGGACTAGCGGGGCAAGAGACCCAGTACTTC.

This clonotype was seen a few times. The V call is TRBV20-1, the J call TRBJ2-3, with D possibly matching TRBD2 (6 bases). The CDR3 contains 15 residues. CDR1 and CDR2 (germline): DFQATT, SNEGSKA (reference sequence). Between the trimmed V and J ends, which lost 7 bases and 4 bases, there was a span of 21 bases. The CDR3 sequence: CSGHRDSRVADTQYF. The CDR3 DNA reads TGCAGTGGTCACCGGGACTCCAGAGTTGCAGATACGCAGTATTTT.

This sequence joins TRBV12-5 and TRBJ2-3; D remains unclear. V was clipped by 8 bases and J by 4 bases, with 19 bases between them. Germline values: CDR1 LGHNT, CDR2 FRNRAP. The CDR3 has 15 amino acids. In DNA, the CDR3 is TGTGCTAGTCGGCCCAGGTCGGCGGTTGCAGATACGCAGTATTTT. This encodes CASRPRSAVADTQYF.

This clonotype showed up many times. CDR3 nucleotide sequence: TGCAGCGTCTCCGGCGGGGGATTCGCTGGGGCCAACGTCCTGACTTTC. Translation: CSVSGGGFAGANVLTF. The rearrangement uses TRBV29-1 and TRBJ2-6; 7 nucleotides align to TRBD2. The trim removed 6 bases at V and 2 bases at J, leaving 10 bases unmatched. Looked up from germline, CDR1 is SQVTM and CDR2 is ANQGSEA. The CDR3 runs 16 residues.

The J gene is TRBJ2-3, the V gene TRBV5-1; D gene ambiguous. CDR3 length: 16 residues. CDR1 is SGHRS, CDR2 YFSETQ, per germline. V was trimmed by 2 bases and J by 0 bases, leaving 13 bases between them. The CDR3 is CASSLSKSPSTDTQYF. The CDR3 bases are TGCGCCAGCAGCTTAAGCAAATCCCCTAGCACAGATACGCAGTATTTT.

This clonotype came up many times. The chain uses TRBV10-3 and TRBJ1-6, with D maybe TRBD1 (5 bases). This CDR3 comprises 14 residues. The V gene lost 3 bases and the J gene lost 7 bases, with 10 bases spanning the gap. CDR1 is ENHRY, CDR2 SYGVKD, per germline. The CDR3, as DNA: TGTGCCATCAGTGACGTCGCAGGGAATTCACCCCTCCACTTT. This sequence encodes CAISDVAGNSPLHF.

This sequence joins TRBV28 and TRBJ1-5; D is undetermined. Trimming left V 1 base short and J 2 bases short, with 15 bases between. The V gene's germline CDR1 is MDHEN and CDR2 SYDVKM. The CDR3 covers 17 residues. CDR3 sequence reads: CASSLYSGSSGNQPQHF. The CDR3 nucleotides read TGTGCCAGCAGTTTATATTCTGGGTCCAGCGGCAATCAGCCCCAGCATTTT. Full variable domain (missing parts from reference TRBV28 and TRBJ1-5): DVKVTQSSRYLVKRTGEKVFLECVQDMDHENMFWYRQDPGLGLRLIYFSYDVKMKEKGDIPEGYSVSREKKERFSLILESASTNQTSMYLCASSLYSGSSGNQPQHFGDGTRLSIL.

J is TRBJ2-7 and V is TRBV5-1; no clear D gene. The CDR3 is 8 amino acids. Per germline, CDR1 SGHRS and CDR2 YFSETQ. This CDR3 is CASSVLVV. The CDR3 coding sequence is TGCGCCAGCAGCGTTTTAGTGGTC.

Details on this clonotype: This sequence may be a read error, since a much larger clone differs from it by one base. The chain joins TRBV11-2 to TRBJ2-7; TRBD2 might be the D (6 bases). Germline values: CDR1 SGHAT, CDR2 FQNNGV. Trimming cost V 3 bases and J 3 bases, with 9 bases left between them. The CDR3 length is 13 residues. The DNA of the CDR3 is TGTGCCAGCAGCTTCGGACTAATCTACGAGCAGTACTTC. Translation gives CASSFGLIYEQYF.

This chain connects TRBV29-1 to TRBJ2-7, with 8 bases identical to TRBD2. Germline CDR1 reads SQVTM; CDR2 reads ANQGSEA. This CDR3 region has 13 residues. The J segment lost 0 bases and the V segment lost 4 bases, leaving 2 bases of the junction unmatched. CDR3 in DNA: TGCAGCGTTGCTCGGGGGGGCTCCTACGAGCAGTACTTC. As protein: CSVARGGSYEQYF.

The V call is TRBV27, the J call TRBJ2-1; 10 positions agree with TRBD2. Unmatched junction bases numbered 5, after V lost 3 bases and J lost 0 bases. The CDR3 runs to 17 residues. Germline V gene lookup returns CDR1 MNHEY and CDR2 SMNVEV (reference sequence). CDR3 sequence: CASSLWASGSSYNEQFF. DNA for the CDR3: TGTGCCAGCAGTTTGTGGGCTAGCGGGAGCTCCTACAATGAGCAGTTCTTC.

This clonotype was detected a few times. V usage is TRBV29-1 and J usage is TRBJ2-2, with 13 positions matching TRBD2. Germline V gives CDR1 SQVTM, CDR2 ANQGSEA. The CDR3 length is 15 residues. V shed 6 bases, J shed 0 bases, and the junction held 1 base outside the gene matches. The CDR3 DNA sequence: TGCAGCGTGACTAGCGGGAGGCCGAACACCGGGGAGCTGTTTTTT. It encodes CSVTSGRPNTGELFF.

The chain carries TRBV29-1 and TRBJ2-3; 8 bases map to TRBD1. The length of the CDR3 is 17 residues. Unmatched junction bases numbered 18, after V lost 4 bases and J lost 6 bases. Per germline, CDR1 SQVTM and CDR2 ANQGSEA. The CDR3 spells CSVGGTGKVPVVDTQYF. CDR3 nucleotide sequence: TGCAGCGTTGGCGGGACAGGCAAGGTCCCGGTCGTGGATACGCAGTATTTT.

The table lists this clonotype with many counts. This chain uses TRBV28 with TRBJ2-5; D may be TRBD1 (6 bases). The germline CDR1 and CDR2 sequences are MDHEN and SYDVKM. CDR3 length: 16 residues. Trimming removed 1 base from V and 5 bases from J, with 17 bases in between. CDR3 loop: CASSLLGQRLEETQYF. CDR3 nucleotide sequence: TGTGCCAGCAGTTTATTAGGACAGCGACTGGAGGAGACCCAGTACTTC. Drawing the rest from reference TRBV28 and TRBJ2-5, the complete variable domain is DVKVTQSSRYLVKRTGEKVFLECVQDMDHENMFWYRQDPGLGLRLIYFSYDVKMKEKGDIPEGYSVSREKKERFSLILESASTNQTSMYLCASSLLGQRLEETQYFGPGTRLLVL.